The 20 T cell receptor beta chains reported below all come from one sample, sequenced in a study of CD8+ T cells in alopecia areata. Indicated treatment: oral pan-JAK inhibitor, 5-10 mg twice daily. After isolation, RNA underwent reverse transcription to generate cDNA as the sequencing template. Sequenced by immunoSEQ multiplex PCR; TCRdb stores in-frame clones only, minus some. This repertoire shows 200,000 or so clones, roughly 64% found once; its top ten account for about 5%. The sequenced sample was CD4+ T cells sorted from blood, obtained at week 24, from a patient treated with tofacitinib. The receptors originated from a human donor with alopecia areata.

On this clone: At the DNA level, this CDR3 is encoded by other sequences in the same sample as well. The gene calls are TRBV5-1 and TRBJ2-5; D gene unclear. The length of the CDR3 is 11 residues. Germline CDR1 SGHRS, CDR2 YFSETQ. The V end lost 7 bases, the J end lost 1 base, and 5 bases lay between the germline ends. The CDR3 DNA follows: TGCGCCAGCCGAGGCCAAGAGACCCAGTACTTC. Amino acid sequence: CASRGQETQYF.

CDR3 amino acids: CASSLDGTGLSKTQYF. CDR3 bases: TGCGCCAGCAGCTTGGACGGGACAGGGTTATCGAAGACCCAGTACTTC. The rearrangement uses TRBV5-1 and TRBJ2-5; 9 bases fit TRBD1. Germline assignment: CDR1 SGHRS and CDR2 YFSETQ. This CDR3 spans 16 amino acids. Trimming removed 0 bases from V and 6 bases from J; junction bases left unmatched: 9.

The V and J genes are TRBV7-9 and TRBJ1-5; 8 bases are a match to TRBD1. The germline V gene encodes CDR1 SEHNR and CDR2 FQNEAQ (reference sequence). This CDR3 contains 14 residues. With V trimmed by 2 bases and J by 5 bases, 2 bases remained unmatched. CDR3 bases: TGTGCCAGCAGCTTACAGGGGGCCGATCAGCCCCAGCATTTT. Translated: CASSLQGADQPQHF. The full variable domain, with the rest looked up from reference TRBV7-9 and TRBJ1-5, is DTGVSQNPRHKITKRGQNVTFRCDPISEHNRLYWYRQTLGQGPEFLTYFQNEAQLEKSRLLSDRFSAERPKGSFSTLEIQRTEQGDSAMYLCASSLQGADQPQHFGDGTRLSIL.

This chain links TRBV15 with TRBJ2-5; TRBD1 might be the D (5 bases). Germline CDR1 is LNHNV and CDR2 is YYDKDF (reference sequence). Trimming removed 6 bases at V and 5 bases at J, with 10 bases between. CDR3 size: 12 residues. CDR3 amino acids: CATSPGLETQYF. The CDR3 DNA is TGTGCCACCAGTCCAGGGCTGGAGACCCAGTACTTC.

The rearrangement links TRBV13 to TRBJ2-1; 14 bases are shared with TRBD2. This CDR3 comprises 16 residues. V was pared by 4 bases and J by 7 bases, with 6 bases of the junction left unmatched. Germline CDR1 and CDR2: PRHDT and FYEKMQ (reference sequence). CDR3 coding DNA: TGTGCCAGCAGCTCAGGGACTAGCGGGAGAGAGAATGAGCAGTTCTTC. Its protein product is CASSSGTSGRENEQFF.

As concerns this clone: The junction and the germline gene differ at one end; a read error may be behind it. V gene TRBV10-3 combines with J gene TRBJ1-1; the match to TRBD1 covers 8 bases. The CDR3 extends over 16 amino acids. The germline V gene encodes CDR1 ENHRY and CDR2 SYGVKD. For the CDR3, the DNA is TGTGCCGTCAGAAGACAGGGGATGGGTGCGGACACTGAAGCTTTCTTT. This codes for CAVRRQGMGADTEAFF.

This clone was seen only once. The J gene is TRBJ2-3, the V gene TRBV10-3, with 7 bases that match TRBD2. Germline CDR1 ENHRY, CDR2 SYGVKD. With V trimmed by 4 bases and J by 4 bases, 8 bases remained unmatched. The CDR3 is 15 residues long. The DNA for the CDR3 is TGTGCCATCAGTGGGGGAGGGTCTGGCGCAGATACGCAGTATTTT. This translates into CAISGGGSGADTQYF.

This clone appeared a few times. The chain couples TRBV27 to TRBJ2-5; D is possibly TRBD1 (5 bases). CDR1 MNHEY and CDR2 SMNVEV come from the germline V gene (reference sequence). The CDR3 has 14 residues. V lost 6 bases, J lost 3 bases, and 14 bases lay in between. The CDR3 spells CASSLGARKETQYF. The CDR3 DNA is TGTGCCAGCAGCCTTGGGGCTCGGAAAGAGACCCAGTACTTC.

This chain connects TRBV2 to TRBJ1-3, with TRBD1 matching 7 bases. With V trimmed by 5 bases and J by 4 bases, 2 bases remained unmatched. In germline, CDR1 is SNHLY, CDR2 FYNNEI. The CDR3 has 13 residues. CDR3 DNA sequence: TGTGCCAGCAGTCTGGACAGGGGAAACACCATATATTTT. It specifies CASSLDRGNTIYF.

The chain has TRBV19 and TRBJ2-7, with D perhaps matching TRBD2 (5 bases). CDR3 length: 17 residues. Per the germline V gene, CDR1 is LNHDA and CDR2 is SQIVND (reference sequence). The germline V and J ends were trimmed by 2 bases and 3 bases, with 20 bases remaining between them. CDR3 nucleotide sequence: TGTGCCAGTAGTATACTTTACAGAACGGGGAGCCTCTACGAGCAGTACTTC. This translates into CASSILYRTGSLYEQYF.

The chain links TRBV12-5 to TRBJ2-5, with 8 bases identical to TRBD1. From germline, CDR1 is LGHNT and CDR2 FRNRAP. The CDR3 is 18 amino acids. V lost 5 bases, J lost 4 bases, and 18 bases stayed unmatched. The CDR3 DNA follows: TGTGCTAGTGGTCAGTGGACAGGGAAGGAGACATACGGAGAGACCCAGTACTTC. Translation: CASGQWTGKETYGETQYF.

The chain recombines TRBV7-9 with TRBJ2-5; the match to TRBD2 covers 12 bases. The CDR3 has 18 residues. V lost 4 bases and J lost 3; bases outside the gene matches: 12. The germline V gene has CDR1 SEHNR and CDR2 FQNEAQ (reference sequence). The CDR3 DNA reads as TGTGCCAGCAGCTCGACAGGACTAGCGGGGCGGAGGGAAGAGACCCAGTACTTC. Translated: CASSSTGLAGRREETQYF.

V and J are TRBV29-1 and TRBJ1-1; D might be TRBD1 (5 bases). Trimming took off 3 bases at V and 4 bases at J, with 12 bases between the two ends. This CDR3 region has 13 residues. Germline CDR1 is SQVTM and CDR2 is ANQGSEA. The CDR3 bases are TGCAGCGTTGAGGGGCCGGGGGGCACTGAAGCTTTCTTT. This sequence encodes CSVEGPGGTEAFF.

This clone was detected only a few times. The chain uses TRBV28 and TRBJ2-3, with D perhaps matching TRBD1 (6 bases). From germline, CDR1 is MDHEN and CDR2 SYDVKM. V shed 5 bases and J shed 1 base, with 10 bases lying between them. The CDR3 is 14 residues long. CDR3: CASSAQGGTDTQYF. The DNA for the CDR3 is TGTGCCAGCAGTGCACAGGGAGGCACAGATACGCAGTATTTT.

The table lists this clone with a few counts. V and J are TRBV27 and TRBJ2-3; 9 bases are a match to TRBD2. This CDR3 contains 16 residues. Germline loops: CDR1 MNHEY, CDR2 SMNVEV (reference sequence). The ends lost 5 bases at V and 1 base at J; junction bases unmatched: 7. The CDR3 loop is CASSTTWTSGTDTQYF. CDR3 DNA: TGTGCCAGCAGTACTACGTGGACTAGCGGCACAGATACGCAGTATTTT.

The V and J genes are TRBV7-3 and TRBJ2-1; a weak D match, TRBD1 (6 bases). V was shortened by 1 base and J by 8 bases, with 15 bases between the two germline ends. The length of the CDR3 is 15 residues. Germline CDR1 SGHTA, CDR2 FQGTGA. Written as DNA, the CDR3 is TGTGCCAGCAGCTTAATGGGGGCGGTAGGGGATGAGCAGTTCTTC. Protein sequence: CASSLMGAVGDEQFF.

The chain carries TRBV5-4 and TRBJ2-3; D remains unclear. The CDR3 contains 13 residues. V lost 0 bases and J 2 bases, leaving 4 bases between the germline ends. CDR1 is SGHNT, CDR2 YYREEE, per germline (reference sequence). CDR3 sequence: CASSLAYTDTQYF. CDR3 in DNA: TGTGCCAGCAGCTTGGCGTACACAGATACGCAGTATTTT. Looking up the rest from reference TRBV5-4 and TRBJ2-3 gives the full variable domain: ETGVTQSPTHLIKTRGQQVTLRCSSQSGHNTVSWYQQALGQGPQFIFQYYREEENGRGNFPPRFSGLQFPNYSSELNVNALELDDSALYLCASSLAYTDTQYFGPGTRLTVL.

The V call is TRBV5-1, the J call TRBJ1-1; D ambiguous. The length of the CDR3 is 14 residues. The V end was cut by 7 bases, the J end by 0 bases, with 13 bases between. Germline CDR1 reads SGHRS; CDR2 reads YFSETQ. Here the CDR3 DNA reads TGCGCCAGCTCTTTGTTCGGCTTGAACACTGAAGCTTTCTTT. Its translation: CASSLFGLNTEAFF. Drawing the rest from reference TRBV5-1 and TRBJ1-1, the complete variable domain is KAGVTQTPRYLIKTRGQQVTLSCSPISGHRSVSWYQQTPGQGLQFLFEYFSETQRNKGNFPGRFSGRQFSNSRSEMNVSTLELGDSALYLCASSLFGLNTEAFFGQGTRLTVV.

This clone was seen a few times. The gene calls are TRBV10-3 and TRBJ2-5; the D is unclear. Germline assignment: CDR1 ENHRY and CDR2 SYGVKD. The CDR3 sequence is 10 residues long. With 5 bases removed from V and 3 bases from J, the gap between germline ends came to 1 base. The chain's CDR3 is CAISKETQYF. CDR3 DNA sequence: TGTGCCATCAGTAAAGAGACCCAGTACTTC.

This chain links TRBV5-4 with TRBJ2-7; 13 bases agree with TRBD2. This CDR3 is built from 15 residues. The germline V gene has CDR1 SGHNT and CDR2 YYREEE (reference sequence). V lost 3 bases to trimming and J lost 3 bases; unmatched junction nucleotides: 3. The CDR3 region is CASSSTSGRYYEQYF. The CDR3 coding sequence is TGTGCCAGCAGCTCGACTAGCGGGAGGTACTACGAGCAGTACTTC.